The following is a TCR beta chain sequence with its context. The RNA, about 0.45 to 1 ug, was put through reverse transcription using random hexamers. The method of amplification for TCR beta CDR3 was immunoSEQ multiplex PCR, covering 54 Vbeta and 13 Jbeta. TCRdb passed the immunoSEQ multiplex PCR reads through MiXCR, listing each CDR3 protein once. The repertoire holds about 100,000 distinct CDR3 sequences, about 96% seen once, with approximately 0.3% in the top ten. This entry is derived from a study of CD8 T cells in Susac syndrome. Germline assignment: CDR1 DFQATT and CDR2 SNEGSKA (reference sequence). The CDR3 consists of 18 residues. Trimming took 3 bases from V and 3 from J; bases not matched to a gene: 17. Bulk CD8+ and CD4+ cells came from magnetic negative isolation; CD8+ TEMRA by FACS.

The specimen sequenced was CD8+ T cells from PBMCs. The chain joins TRBV20-1 to TRBJ2-7, with 10 bases aligning to TRBD2. This TCR came from a human donor with Susac syndrome. Here the CDR3 reads CSASSIGTGVAGGYEQYF. The CDR3 DNA is TGCAGTGCTAGTTCTATTGGGACAGGAGTAGCGGGAGGCTACGAGCAGTACTTC.